The next 27 T cell receptor beta chains were all read from a single sample in a study of T cells in Graves' hyperthyroidism and ophthalmopathy. Amplified regions were TCR beta CDR3 sequences from RNA transcripts. Using the HTBI primer set, a first-round RT-PCR was run on the TCR CDR3. TCRdb fed the multiplex PCR reads into MiXCR, producing one record per CDR3 protein. The table lists about 600,000 distinct CDR3 sequences, more than 13% of them singletons. The sequencing sample was made of blood. The receptors originated from a woman aged 18-29 years with Graves' ophthalmopathy.

Many counts were recorded for this clonotype. This chain uses TRBV24-1 with TRBJ2-1; 11 nucleotides agree with TRBD2. Germline V gene data show CDR1 as KGHDR and CDR2 as SFDVKD. This CDR3 contains 14 residues. V shed 3 bases, J shed 10 bases, and the junction held 4 bases outside the gene matches. Written as DNA, the CDR3 is TGTGCCACCAGTGATCGTAGCGGGAGGGTCGAGCAGTTCTTC. Its translation is CATSDRSGRVEQFF.

J is TRBJ2-1 and V is TRBV18; no clear D gene. The CDR3 spans 16 residues. V was cut by 3 bases and J by 1 base, with 13 bases left in between. Germline V CDR1 and CDR2: KGHSH, LQKENI. CDR3 coding DNA: TGTGCCAGCTCACCGCCTAGGCTAGGGTCCTACAATGAGCAGTTCTTC. As protein: CASSPPRLGSYNEQFF.

This clonotype was counted a few times. The chain joins TRBV7-9 to TRBJ1-4; 8 nucleotides line up with TRBD1. Germline V gene lookup returns CDR1 SEHNR and CDR2 FQNEAQ (reference sequence). V shed 8 bases and J 8 bases; nucleotides not matched to a gene: 10. This CDR3 has 14 amino acids. This CDR3 is CASSRTGRQEKLFF. CDR3 sequence (DNA): TGTGCCAGCTCAAGGACAGGGCGACAGGAAAAACTGTTTTTT.

This clonotype was observed many times. The CDR3 loop is CASSFSGGTYEQYF. In DNA form, the CDR3 reads TGCGCCAGCAGTTTTAGCGGGGGGACCTACGAGCAGTACTTC. The V call is TRBV5-1, the J call TRBJ2-7, with 10 positions matching TRBD2. CDR1 is SGHRS, CDR2 YFSETQ, per germline. The V and J ends lost 5 bases and 2 bases, in that order; junction bases with no gene match: 4. The CDR3 is made up of 14 amino acids.

This clonotype was seen ten or more times. The gene calls are TRBV7-2 and TRBJ2-3, with 7 bases matching TRBD1. CDR3 length: 16 amino acids. Germline CDR1 and CDR2: SGHTA and FQGNSA. J was trimmed by 3 bases and V by 4 bases; bases with no gene match: 10. CDR3 amino acids: CASSSYRGFGTDTQYF. The CDR3 nucleotides read TGTGCCAGCAGCTCATACAGGGGATTTGGGACAGATACGCAGTATTTT.

This clonotype was counted a few times. The J gene is TRBJ2-7, the V gene TRBV4-3; D gene ambiguous. This CDR3 contains 18 residues. CDR1 is LGHNA, CDR2 YSLEER, per germline. Trimming removed 1 base from V and 1 base from J, with 20 bases in between. CDR3 DNA sequence: TGCGCCAGCAGCCAAGGGGTTTTGGAAGGGAACCCTTCCTACGAGCAGTACTTC. Encoded protein: CASSQGVLEGNPSYEQYF.

V gene TRBV7-9 combines with J gene TRBJ2-1; 14 nucleotides match TRBD2. Trimming cost V 5 bases and J 8 bases; bases outside gene matches: 5. This CDR3 spans 15 amino acids. Germline V gene sequence: CDR1 SEHNR, CDR2 FQNEAQ (reference sequence). The DNA of the CDR3 is TGTGCCAGCAGCCGACGGGGACTAGCGGGAGATGAGCAGTTCTTC. Its translation: CASSRRGLAGDEQFF.

This clonotype was counted at least ten times. This sequence joins TRBV14 and TRBJ1-1, with D maybe TRBD1 (5 bases). The CDR3 is 14 amino acids. Germline CDR1 is SGHDN and CDR2 is FVKESK. The V and J ends lost 6 bases and 0 bases respectively, with 11 bases between them. The CDR3 nucleotides read TGTGCCAGCAGGACTACAGGATTGAACACTGAAGCTTTCTTT. This codes for CASRTTGLNTEAFF.

The chain employs TRBV9 and TRBJ2-4; no firm D call. The V gene's germline CDR1 is SGDLS and CDR2 YYNGEE. Trimming pared 4 bases from V and 0 bases from J, leaving 11 bases between. The CDR3 length is 15 residues. The DNA for the CDR3 is TGTGCCAGCAGCCCAGAGATGTTAGCCAAAAACATTCAGTACTTC. Protein product: CASSPEMLAKNIQYF.

In its sample, this clonotype was seen many times. This chain joins TRBV13 and TRBJ2-7; D unclear. The germline CDR1 and CDR2 sequences are PRHDT and FYEKMQ (reference sequence). The ends were cut back, 1 base at V and 3 bases at J, with 7 bases in the middle. CDR3 length: 13 residues. CDR3 sequence reads: CASSLAMDYEQYF. As DNA, the CDR3 is TGTGCCAGCAGCTTAGCGATGGACTACGAGCAGTACTTC.

The chain combines TRBV5-6 with TRBJ1-4, with TRBD1 as a possible D gene (5 bases). Per germline, CDR1 SGHDT and CDR2 YYEEEE. The V gene lost 4 bases and the J gene lost 6 bases, with 10 bases spanning the gap. CDR3 length: 13 residues. In nucleotides, the CDR3 is TGTGCCAGCAGCCCGATGGGGGATGAAAAACTGTTTTTT. Translating it yields CASSPMGDEKLFF.

This clonotype appeared a few times. This chain joins TRBV4-1 and TRBJ2-7, with a possible D match to TRBD1 (6 bases). Germline lookup yields CDR1 MGHRA and CDR2 YSYEKL. The V gene lost 3 bases and the J gene lost 1 base, with 13 bases spanning the gap. This CDR3 contains 15 residues. CDR3 in amino acids: CASSQNRDTSYEQYF. CDR3 nucleotides: TGCGCCAGCAGCCAGAACCGGGACACATCCTACGAGCAGTACTTC.

This clonotype came up many times. The chain carries TRBV7-8 and TRBJ2-3; a weak D match, TRBD1 (6 bases). Trimming pared 6 bases from V and 0 bases from J, leaving 16 bases between. The CDR3 has 16 amino acids. CDR1 is SGHVS, CDR2 FQNEAQ, per germline. CDR3 residues: CASRSPGQSSTDTQYF. As DNA, the CDR3 is TGTGCCAGCAGATCCCCCGGACAGTCTAGCACAGATACGCAGTATTTT. Looking up the rest from reference TRBV7-8 and TRBJ2-3 gives the full variable domain: GAGVSQSPRYKVAKRGQDVALRCDPISGHVSLFWYQQALGQGPEFLTYFQNEAQLDKSGLPSDRFFAERPEGSVSTLKIQRTQQEDSAVYLCASRSPGQSSTDTQYFGPGTRLTVL.

In its sample, this clonotype was seen many times. The chain joins TRBV15 to TRBJ2-1; the D call may be TRBD1 or TRBD2 (6 bases each). V lost 2 bases and J lost 6, with 23 bases in between. There are 18 residues in the CDR3. Germline CDR1 is LNHNV and CDR2 is YYDKDF (reference sequence). The DNA of the CDR3 is TGTGCCACCAGCAGACCTTGGGCCGGGGGCGCTGTAGGCAATGAGCAGTTCTTC. Amino acids: CATSRPWAGGAVGNEQFF.

This clonotype was counted between two and nine times. The junction shows a germline mismatch at one end, possibly a read error. J is TRBJ1-2 and V is TRBV7-6, with 7 positions matching TRBD1. This CDR3 is 16 amino acids long. CDR1 is SGHVS and CDR2 is FNYEAQ in the germline V gene. The CDR3 reads CASSSMPGQRNYGHTF. The CDR3 DNA follows: TGTGCCAGCAGCTCTATGCCGGGACAGCGTAACTATGGCCACACCTTC.

This clonotype showed up just a few times. Being one base from a much bigger clone, this may be a read error. J is TRBJ2-1 and V is TRBV27; TRBD2 matches 14 bases. Germline assignment: CDR1 MNHEY and CDR2 SMNVEV (reference sequence). This CDR3 spans 15 amino acids. In DNA, the CDR3 is TGTGTCAGCAGGACGGGACTAGCGGGAGCTTATGAGCAGTTCTTC. Its translation: CVSRTGLAGAYEQFF.

The table lists this clonotype with many counts. The chain recombines TRBV29-1 with TRBJ2-7, with 7 positions matching TRBD2. Germline V gene data show CDR1 as SQVTM and CDR2 as ANQGSEA. The CDR3 totals 13 residues. The V segment lost 7 bases and the J segment 2 bases; nucleotides outside the gene matches: 8. The CDR3 bases are TGCAGCGCCGCGCCGCGGGAGCCCTACGAGCAGTACTTC. It yields the protein CSAAPREPYEQYF.

This clonotype came up many times. The chain links TRBV27 to TRBJ2-7, with TRBD1 identical over 9 bases. There are 15 residues in the CDR3. Per germline, CDR1 MNHEY and CDR2 SMNVEV (reference sequence). V gave up 6 bases and J gave up 1 base; unmatched junction bases: 7. The CDR3 sequence is CASSLTGTGSYEQYF. The CDR3 DNA sequence: TGTGCCAGCAGCCTAACGGGGACAGGGTCCTACGAGCAGTACTTC.

This clonotype showed up many times. This CDR3 reads CASSFALAPGELFF. CDR3 bases: TGTGCCAGCAGTTTCGCCCTCGCCCCCGGGGAGCTGTTTTTT. The chain recombines TRBV27 with TRBJ2-2; D is unclear. The CDR3 is made up of 14 amino acids. Between the trimmed V and J ends, which lost 3 bases and 6 bases, there was a span of 11 bases. Germline V gene data show CDR1 as MNHEY and CDR2 as SMNVEV (reference sequence).

The chain couples TRBV20-1 to TRBJ2-1, with 14 bases aligning to TRBD2. With 5 bases clipped from V and 2 bases from J, the junction kept 2 bases outside the gene matches. This CDR3 has 15 residues. Germline V CDR1 and CDR2: DFQATT, SNEGSKA (reference sequence). CDR3 in DNA: TGCAGTGCTGAGGGACTAGCGGGAGCCTACAATGAGCAGTTCTTC. Protein: CSAEGLAGAYNEQFF.

The sample holds many counts of this clonotype. The rearrangement uses TRBV6-1 and TRBJ2-1; D possibly corresponds to TRBD1 (5 bases). CDR1 is MNHNS, CDR2 SASEGT, per germline. The CDR3 covers 12 residues. Between the trimmed V and J ends, which lost 5 bases and 8 bases, there was a span of 10 bases. CDR3 nucleotide sequence: TGTGCCAGCAGTTATCAGGGTCATGAGCAGTTCTTC. Its translation: CASSYQGHEQFF.

This clonotype was recorded at least ten times. This chain links TRBV12-3 or TRBV12-4 with TRBJ2-5; D unresolved. V was shortened by 5 bases and J by 4 bases, with 11 bases between the two germline ends. This CDR3 comprises 13 residues. CDR3 loop: CASSLRWGETQYF. The DNA for the CDR3 is TGTGCCAGCAGTCTAAGGTGGGGAGAGACCCAGTACTTC.

V usage is TRBV6-2 or TRBV6-3 and J usage is TRBJ2-7; D is possibly TRBD2 (6 bases). The CDR3 length is 13 residues. The germline CDR1 and CDR2 sequences are MNHEY and SVGEGT. Trimming took off 5 bases at V and 6 bases at J, with 14 bases between the two ends. CDR3 amino acids: CASSQGDFREQYF. The DNA for the CDR3 is TGTGCCAGCAGTCAAGGGGACTTTCGCGAGCAGTACTTC.

This clonotype was seen at least ten times. This chain connects TRBV3-1 to TRBJ1-2, with 9 bases lining up with TRBD1. V lost 4 bases to trimming and J lost 6 bases; unmatched junction nucleotides: 6. The CDR3 runs to 14 residues. Germline loops: CDR1 LGHDT, CDR2 YNNKEL (reference sequence). CDR3 sequence (DNA): TGTGCCAGCAGCCCCGGACAGGGGAGGAATGGCTACACCTTC. This gives the protein CASSPGQGRNGYTF.

This clonotype occurred many times. The rearrangement links TRBV28 to TRBJ1-1, with a weak D call TRBD1 (5 bases). Trimming left V 2 bases short and J 3 bases short, with 19 bases between. Germline assignment: CDR1 MDHEN and CDR2 SYDVKM. This CDR3 spans 17 amino acids. The CDR3 region is CASSLPRDSTLDTEAFF. The CDR3 DNA reads TGTGCCAGCAGTTTACCCAGGGATTCCACACTGGACACTGAAGCTTTCTTT.

This clonotype has a count of ten or more. The chain combines TRBV6-2 or TRBV6-3 with TRBJ2-5, with 12 nucleotides matching TRBD2. From germline, CDR1 is MNHEY and CDR2 SVGEGT. V lost 2 bases, J lost 2 bases, and 6 bases stayed unmatched. CDR3 length equals 17 residues. The CDR3 here is CASSYVTSGSGQETQYF. CDR3 in DNA: TGTGCCAGCAGTTACGTGACTAGCGGGAGTGGTCAAGAGACCCAGTACTTC.

The chain recombines TRBV19 with TRBJ2-6; a weak D match, TRBD1 (6 bases). The V end was cut by 7 bases, the J end by 0 bases, with 13 bases between. Germline assignment: CDR1 LNHDA and CDR2 SQIVND (reference sequence). This CDR3 contains 16 residues. CDR3: CASISGALSGANVLTF. DNA of the CDR3: TGTGCCAGTATCTCAGGGGCCCTCTCTGGGGCCAACGTCCTGACTTTC.